The rows below give T cell receptor beta chains drawn from one sample of a study of identifying expanded T cells in peripheral blood. Assay: immunoSEQ multiplex PCR; the TCRdb copy retains only in-frame clones and omits some. The repertoire holds about 78,000 clones, with approximately 84% as singletons. Sample: blood. These receptors originate from a person between 18 and 75 years old in good health. Both conserved end residues are part of each CDR3. Each record gives: J gene, clone size, D gene, V gene, CDR3 DNA, CDR3 protein. D genes are given only for firm matches. Expanded clones are given a class, and other clones once, few, many or no size at all.

TRBJ1-5	.	.	TRBV6-5	TGTGCCAGCAGTTTTTCATTGGGGGGGCCCCAGCATTTT	CASSFSLGGPQHF
TRBJ1-2	.	.	TRBV28	TGTGCCAGCAGTGAGGCCGGGGGGTCCTATGGCTACACCTTC	CASSEAGGSYGYTF
TRBJ1-2	once	.	TRBV5-6	TGTGCCAGCAGCTTGGAAAGCGATTATGGCTACACCTTC	CASSLESDYGYTF
TRBJ2-1	.	.	TRBV18	TGTGCCAGCTCAATTTTGGGCGTCGCGTACAATGAGCAGTTCTTC	CASSILGVAYNEQFF
TRBJ2-7	.	TRBD2	TRBV6-5	TGTGCCAGCAGCCCGGGGGGGGTAGGCTCCTACGAGCAGTACTTC	CASSPGGVGSYEQYF
TRBJ2-7	.	TRBD2	TRBV6-5	TGTGCCAGCAGTTACTCGGGCCTAGCGGACGGGTACGAGCAGTACTTC	CASSYSGLADGYEQYF
TRBJ2-7	.	TRBD1	TRBV7-9	TGTGCCAGCGGCCGGGACAGGTTAACCTACGAGCAGTACTTC	CASGRDRLTYEQYF
TRBJ2-7	few	.	TRBV7-2	TGTGCCAGCAGCTTACTCTTCCCGGAGGAGCAGTACTTC	CASSLLFPEEQYF
TRBJ1-4	.	.	TRBV25-1	TGTGCCAGCAGCCAAACGGGGGGGGGCTGGAGTGAAAAACTGTTTTTT	CASSQTGGGWSEKLFF
TRBJ1-2	.	TRBD1	TRBV13	TGTGCCAGCAGCTTTAGTCCCGACAGGGCTGGCTACACCTTC	CASSFSPDRAGYTF